These 12 T cell receptor beta chains were sequenced from one sample in a study of blood T cell repertoires in COVID-19. Method: immunoSEQ multiplex PCR; TCRdb's copy keeps in-frame clones and lacks some. The table has 80,000 or so clones, almost 85% seen once. Source material: peripheral blood. The receptor source for this set is an elderly man with acute or convalescent COVID-19.

The chain uses TRBV7-2 and TRBJ2-1; TRBD2 aligns across 10 bases. CDR3 length equals 15 residues. The V gene end was trimmed by 5 bases and the J gene end by 10 bases; junction bases not matched to a gene: 11. Germline CDR1 and CDR2: SGHTA and FQGNSA. CDR3 coding DNA: TGTGCCAGCAGCCTCTTTTCGGGACTAGCGAGCGAGCAGTTCTTC. As protein: CASSLFSGLASEQFF.

The chain joins TRBV4-1 to TRBJ1-1; unclear D gene. The CDR3 runs 14 residues. Germline V gene data show CDR1 as MGHRA and CDR2 as YSYEKL. With 0 bases removed from V and 1 base from J, the gap between germline ends came to 6 bases. The CDR3 region has the DNA TGCGCCAGCAGCCAAGAATATAGGAACACTGAAGCTTTCTTT. Its translation: CASSQEYRNTEAFF.

The chain employs TRBV7-3 and TRBJ2-1, with D possibly matching TRBD1 (6 bases). Between the trimmed V and J ends, which lost 5 bases and 8 bases, there was a span of 16 bases. This CDR3 is built from 14 residues. Germline CDR1 SGHTA, CDR2 FQGTGA. The CDR3: CASSANQGWDEQFF. Written as DNA, the CDR3 is TGTGCCAGCAGCGCGAATCAGGGGTGGGATGAGCAGTTCTTC.

This clone appeared a few times. The rearrangement joins TRBV20-1 to TRBJ2-1; the match to TRBD2 covers 7 bases. Per the germline V gene, CDR1 is DFQATT and CDR2 is SNEGSKA (reference sequence). J was trimmed by 6 bases and V by 6 bases; bases with no gene match: 2. This CDR3 is built from 11 residues. For the CDR3, the DNA is TGCAGTGCCGGGGGGATCAATGAGCAGTTCTTC. Protein: CSAGGINEQFF.

The gene calls are TRBV16 and TRBJ1-2, with 8 bases aligning to TRBD1. The CDR3 is 16 residues long. Per the germline V gene, CDR1 is KGHSY and CDR2 is FQNENV. Trimming took 4 bases from V and 6 from J; bases not matched to a gene: 13. Written as DNA, the CDR3 is TGTGCCAGCAGCCTAAGGAACTCCGGGACAGGAAATGGCTACACCTTC. It is translated as CASSLRNSGTGNGYTF.

The chain joins TRBV3-1 (or the pseudogene TRBV3-2) to TRBJ2-3; perhaps TRBD2 as D (5 bases). V shed 4 bases and J shed 0 bases, with 8 bases lying between them. The CDR3 consists of 14 residues. Germline CDR1 is LGHDT and CDR2 is YNNKEL (reference sequence). The CDR3 DNA follows: TGTGCCAGCAGCCGCGGACTGAGCACAGATACGCAGTATTTT. It yields the protein CASSRGLSTDTQYF.

The chain combines TRBV29-1 with TRBJ1-2; 9 nucleotides agree with TRBD1. Germline CDR1 and CDR2: SQVTM and ANQGSEA. CDR3 length: 15 amino acids. The ends lost 4 bases at V and 2 bases at J; junction bases unmatched: 8. As DNA, the CDR3 is TGCAGCGTTGGGTACTCCGGGACAGGGAACTATGGCTACACCTTC. Translated, it gives CSVGYSGTGNYGYTF.

The chain uses TRBV5-6 and TRBJ2-2, with D hard to call. Per germline, CDR1 SGHDT and CDR2 YYEEEE. The CDR3 consists of 16 residues. V lost 4 bases and J 2 bases, leaving 15 bases between the germline ends. This CDR3 is CASSPVGQVNTGELFF. The CDR3 region has the DNA TGTGCCAGCAGCCCGGTGGGTCAGGTCAACACCGGGGAGCTGTTTTTT.

This chain joins TRBV18 and TRBJ1-5; tentatively, D is TRBD1 (5 bases). Per the germline V gene, CDR1 is KGHSH and CDR2 is LQKENI. Deletions cut 2 bases from V and 3 bases from J, with 11 bases between. The CDR3 runs to 15 residues. This CDR3 is CASSPAGASNQPQHF. The CDR3 DNA sequence: TGTGCCAGCTCACCAGCTGGGGCCTCCAATCAGCCCCAGCATTTT.

This clone has only one observation. This rearrangement joins TRBV12-3 or TRBV12-4 to TRBJ1-1; tentatively, D is TRBD1 (6 bases). The V end was cut by 6 bases, the J end by 5 bases, with 13 bases between. This CDR3 has 13 amino acids. For the CDR3, the DNA is TGTGCCAGCAGCCACAGGGAAACAACTGAAGCTTTCTTT. It specifies CASSHRETTEAFF.

The rearrangement links TRBV3-1 (or the pseudogene TRBV3-2) to TRBJ2-5, with 15 bases matching TRBD2. This CDR3 region has 17 residues. CDR1 is LGHDT and CDR2 is YNNKEL in the germline V gene (reference sequence). With 2 bases clipped from V and 2 bases from J, the junction kept 3 bases outside the gene matches. CDR3 in amino acids: CASSQRGLAGGQETQYF. The CDR3 DNA is TGTGCCAGCAGCCAACGGGGACTAGCGGGGGGTCAAGAGACCCAGTACTTC.

CDR3 DNA: TGTGCCAGCAGTTACCGCTTACAGGGACCAGTCTATGGCTACACCTTC. It specifies CASSYRLQGPVYGYTF. V usage is TRBV6-5 and J usage is TRBJ1-2, with D possibly matching TRBD1 (6 bases). Trimming took off 2 bases at V and 4 bases at J, with 17 bases between the two ends. The CDR3 consists of 16 residues. Germline CDR1 is MNHEY and CDR2 is SVGAGI.